The next 7 T cell receptor beta chains were all read from a single sample in a study of response to subunit inactivated influenza vaccine. Each CDR3 protein gets one entry after TCRdb re-called the RT-PCR reads with MiXCR. Of roughly 700,000 distinct CDR3 sequences in the sample, approximately 15% were seen once. Material: PBMCs from blood, obtained about 14 days before vaccination. These receptors all stem from a man in his forties or fifties who received an inactivated influenza vaccine.

This clonotype was found many times. This rearrangement joins TRBV5-1 to TRBJ2-1; 7 bases align to TRBD2. V lost 0 bases and J lost 13; bases outside the gene matches: 7. The CDR3 has 13 amino acids. Germline V gene lookup returns CDR1 SGHRS and CDR2 YFSETQ. As DNA, the CDR3 is TGCGCCAGCAGCTTGGTAGGGCGGGAGAGCCAGTTCTTC. Translation: CASSLVGRESQFF.

This clonotype was recorded many times. V and J are TRBV20-1 and TRBJ1-1; 10 bases are a match to TRBD1. The CDR3 is made up of 13 amino acids. J gave up 6 bases and V 6 bases, and 7 bases lay outside the gene matches. CDR1 is DFQATT, CDR2 SNEGSKA, per germline (reference sequence). In DNA form, the CDR3 reads TGCAGTGCCTGGGGACAGGGGAGCCCTGAAGCTTTCTTT. Translated, it gives CSAWGQGSPEAFF.

The chain employs TRBV6-5 and TRBJ2-2; maybe TRBD2 (6 bases). This CDR3 contains 18 residues. CDR1 is MNHEY, CDR2 SVGAGI, per germline. V was pared by 2 bases and J by 6 bases, with 22 bases between. CDR3 nucleotide sequence: TGTGCCAGCAGTTACGACTTCGGGGGAGACTGGTCGGCCGGGGAGCTGTTTTTT. Translation: CASSYDFGGDWSAGELFF.

This clonotype was observed at least ten times. V is TRBV12-3 or TRBV12-4 and J is TRBJ2-2, with D hard to call. Trimming took 3 bases from V and 2 from J, leaving 7 bases between them. The CDR3 sequence is 14 residues long. CDR3 protein: CASSFAPNTGELFF. The CDR3 nucleotides read TGTGCCAGCAGTTTCGCCCCTAACACCGGGGAGCTGTTTTTT.

The table lists this clonotype with many counts. The chain uses TRBV5-1 and TRBJ1-5; the match to TRBD1 covers 9 bases. CDR3 length: 15 amino acids. With 4 bases clipped from V and 2 bases from J, the junction kept 4 bases outside the gene matches. CDR1 is SGHRS and CDR2 is YFSETQ in the germline V gene. The CDR3 coding sequence is TGCGCCAGCAGCGTTGGGACAGGGCGCAATCAGCCCCAGCATTTT. Its translation: CASSVGTGRNQPQHF.

This clonotype was counted only a few times. V gene TRBV7-2 combines with J gene TRBJ1-5; the D gene is possibly TRBD1 (6 bases). Germline CDR1 SGHTA, CDR2 FQGNSA. The CDR3 totals 15 residues. V was trimmed by 6 bases and J by 1 base, leaving 13 bases between them. CDR3 region: CASSLATGSNQPQHF. In DNA form, the CDR3 reads TGTGCCAGCAGTTTGGCTACAGGGAGCAATCAGCCCCAGCATTTT.

The chain carries TRBV20-1 and TRBJ2-7; tentatively, D is TRBD2 (5 bases). The V end lost 2 bases, the J end lost 3 bases, and 14 bases lay between the germline ends. The CDR3 has 14 amino acids. The germline V gene has CDR1 DFQATT and CDR2 SNEGSKA (reference sequence). The CDR3 DNA follows: TGCAGTGCTAGATTGCGTACTAGAGGCTACGAGCAGTACTTC. It yields the protein CSARLRTRGYEQYF.